These T cell receptor beta chains were read from a single sample in a study of cytomegalovirus exposure and HLA in healthy donors. Using immunoSEQ multiplex PCR, the repertoire was profiled, and TCRdb retains in-frame clones only, with some absent. Of some 200,000 clones in the sample, 83% were seen once. Sequenced input: PBMCs. These receptor sequences come from a man in his fifties in good health and CMV-seronegative. Each CDR3 is given with its conserved first and last residue. A D gene is named only where the DNA matches it firmly. The size field is filled for only some rows; it gives once, few, many or a size class.

>.|TRBJ1-2|.|13|TRBV19
TGTGCCAGTAGTATTTGGGGGCGGGATGGCTACACCTTC
CASSIWGRDGYTF
>.|TRBJ1-4|.|16|TRBV7-9
TGTGCCAGCAGCTTAGCCGGAGGAGGGGGGGATGAAAAACTGTTTTTT
CASSLAGGGGDEKLFF
>.|TRBJ2-2|.|16|TRBV4-1
TGCGCCAGCAGCCAAGAAGAGCGCCTTAGCACCGGGGAGCTGTTTTTT
CASSQEERLSTGELFF
>.|TRBJ1-3|TRBD1|15|TRBV18
TGTGCCAGCTCACCACCTTCAGGGGGGCGAAACACCATATATTTT
CASSPPSGGRNTIYF
>once|TRBJ2-7|TRBD1|15|TRBV7-8
TGTGCCAGCAGCCAGCAGACAGGGGGCCAACGCGAGCAGTACTTC
CASSQQTGGQREQYF
>.|TRBJ2-3|.|13|TRBV30
TGTGCCTGGAGTGAGCTAGCTAGAGATACGCAGTATTTT
CAWSELARDTQYF
>.|TRBJ2-5|.|14|TRBV7-2
TGTGCCAGCAGCGAAGACAGGATCCAAGAGACCCAGTACTTC
CASSEDRIQETQYF
>.|TRBJ2-7|TRBD1|15|TRBV7-8
TGTGCCAGCAGCCAGGGACAGGGGATAACATACGAGCAGTACTTC
CASSQGQGITYEQYF
>.|TRBJ1-5|TRBD1|16|TRBV19
TGTGCCAGTAGTATAAGGACAGGGGCGGGCAATCAGCCCCAGCATTTT
CASSIRTGAGNQPQHF
>.|TRBJ1-2|TRBD1|13|TRBV28
TGTGCCAGCAGCAGGGACAGCTCATATGGCTACACCTTC
CASSRDSSYGYTF
>few|TRBJ1-2|TRBD1|13|TRBV6-6
TGTGCCAGCAGATCCGACAGGGAAGATGGCTACACCTTC
CASRSDREDGYTF
>.|TRBJ2-1|TRBD2|14|TRBV10-3
TGTGCCATCAGTCCGGGACTAGCGGGGGATAAGCAGTTCTTC
CAISPGLAGDKQFF
>.|TRBJ2-1|.|14|TRBV30
TGTGCCTGGAGTCTATCGGACAGCTACAATGAGCAGTTCTTC
CAWSLSDSYNEQFF
>.|TRBJ2-2|TRBD2|16|TRBV9
TGTGCCAGCAGGAACAGCGGGGGGGCGGCGACCGGGGAGCTGTTTTTT
CASRNSGGAATGELFF
>.|TRBJ2-7|.|12|TRBV28
TGTGCTGCGCAAGGACAGAATTACGAGCAGTACTTC
CAAQGQNYEQYF
>.|TRBJ2-1|TRBD2|18|TRBV28
TGTGCCTGGGGGGGGGTCGGTACTAGCGGGAGGACCTACAATGAGCAGTTCTTC
CAWGGVGTSGRTYNEQFF
>.|TRBJ1-1|.|15|TRBV7-2
TGTGCCAGCAGCTCTTTAACGGGGGTCGGCACTGAAGCTTTCTTT
CASSSLTGVGTEAFF
>.|TRBJ2-7|TRBD2|16|TRBV7-2
TGTGCCAGCAGCCCAGGACCTAGCGGGGGGGCCTACGAGCAGTACTTC
CASSPGPSGGAYEQYF
>.|TRBJ1-2|.|14|TRBV19
TGTGCCAGTAGTATAGTTGGGCATAACTATGGCTACACCTTC
CASSIVGHNYGYTF
>.|TRBJ2-5|TRBD1|17|TRBV7-2
TGTGCCAGCAGCGCCACCCCCGGGACAGGGGGCGCCGGGACCCAGTACTTC
CASSATPGTGGAGTQYF
>.|TRBJ2-3|TRBD2|18|TRBV14
TGTGCCAGCAGCCAAGTTAGGACTAGCGGGACTTCCACAGATACGCAGTATTTT
CASSQVRTSGTSTDTQYF
>.|TRBJ1-4|.|11|TRBV7-9
TGTGCCAGCAGCTGGGAGGAAAAACTGTTTTTT
CASSWEEKLFF
>.|TRBJ1-4|.|16|TRBV10-3
TGTGCCATCAGTGAGGGATTACTAGGGACTAATGAAAAACTGTTTTTT
CAISEGLLGTNEKLFF
>.|TRBJ2-2|.|15|TRBV28
TGTGCCAGCAAAGAAGGAGGGATAAACACCGGGGAGCTGTTTTTT
CASKEGGINTGELFF